Shown below are 21 T cell receptor beta chains from a single sample sequenced in a study of T cell repertoires in cytomegalovirus infection (dated by TCRdb to about 2019). Their specific antigens are unknown. The sample's treatment or condition label, decoded: in vitro stimulation with specific CMV peptide epitopes to enrich CMV-specific T cells. Instrument used: Illumina HiSeq 1500. TCRdb passed the public sequencing reads through fastp at Q25 and MiXCR, retaining productive beta sequences. CDR3 protein duplicates are merged, each entry listing the most common genes and DNA. The table for this sample lists about 890,000 distinct CDR3 sequences; roughly 30% of them were counted only once. The ten biggest clones cover over 12% of the sample. Source: cultured CD8+ T cells from PBMCs, taken from culture after CMV antigen stimulation. The receptors shown here come from a human donor in good health (CMV status not recorded). Some clones in this sample may be carry-over from other donors' samples.

This clonotype was seen a few times. J is TRBJ2-1 and V is TRBV7-9, with D perhaps matching TRBD1 (5 bases). V shed 2 bases and J shed 8 bases, with 13 bases lying between them. Germline V gene data show CDR1 as SEHNR and CDR2 as FQNEAQ (reference sequence). The CDR3 length is 14 residues. CDR3: CASSLLAGFHEQFF. The CDR3 DNA follows: TGTGCCAGCAGCTTACTCGCAGGGTTCCATGAGCAGTTCTTC.

The V and J genes are TRBV19 and TRBJ1-2; TRBD1 is a possible D gene (5 bases). CDR1 LNHDA and CDR2 SQIVND come from the germline V gene (reference sequence). The CDR3 has 15 amino acids. V lost 6 bases and J 7 bases, leaving 21 bases between the germline ends. CDR3 nucleotides: TGTGCCAGTAGCTTGACGGGATTTCTGGGGGTTGGCTACACCTTC. As protein: CASSLTGFLGVGYTF.

The rearrangement uses TRBV5-1 and TRBJ2-1, with 10 bases that match TRBD1. Germline CDR1 is SGHRS and CDR2 is YFSETQ. The V segment lost 2 bases and the J segment 3 bases; nucleotides outside the gene matches: 8. The CDR3 runs to 17 residues. CDR3 nucleotide sequence: TGCGCCAGCAGCTTCGTCAGACAGGGGGCCCTCTACAATGAGCAGTTCTTC. Translated, it gives CASSFVRQGALYNEQFF.

This clonotype turned up a few times. The chain uses TRBV4-1 and TRBJ2-3, with TRBD1 matching over 7 bases. V shed 1 base, J shed 5 bases, and the junction held 3 bases outside the gene matches. CDR3 length: 14 amino acids. CDR1 and CDR2 (germline): MGHRA, YSYEKL. CDR3 nucleotide sequence: TGCGCCAGCAGCCAAGTAGCAGGGGGAGATACGCAGTATTTT. Its translation is CASSQVAGGDTQYF.

The J gene is TRBJ1-4, the V gene TRBV2; 7 bases are shared with TRBD1. Germline values: CDR1 SNHLY, CDR2 FYNNEI. This CDR3 spans 17 amino acids. The V and J ends lost 6 bases and 3 bases, in that order; junction bases with no gene match: 13. The CDR3: CASRMPPPGQPNEKLFF. In DNA form, the CDR3 reads TGTGCCAGCAGGATGCCCCCGCCGGGACAGCCTAATGAAAAACTGTTTTTT.

This clonotype came up a few times. The V gene is TRBV7-9, the J gene TRBJ1-2; D is ambiguous. The CDR3 is 13 amino acids. Per germline, CDR1 SEHNR and CDR2 FQNEAQ (reference sequence). V was pared by 5 bases and J by 2 bases, with 9 bases between. As DNA, the CDR3 is TGTGCCAGCAGCCAAAGTTCCAACTATGGCTACACCTTC. Residues: CASSQSSNYGYTF.

The chain joins TRBV12-3 or TRBV12-4 to TRBJ1-5; D possibly corresponds to TRBD1 (6 bases). The J call may not be correct, given that the DNA end is closer to TRBJ2-3. There are 15 residues in the CDR3. In nucleotides, the CDR3 is TGTGCCAGCAGTCAGGACAGCTTTAGCAATCAGCCCCAGTATTTT. Translating it yields CASSQDSFSNQPQYF.

This rearrangement joins TRBV12-3 or TRBV12-4 to TRBJ1-5, with D uncertain. Trimming removed 9 bases at V and 4 bases at J, with 10 bases between. The CDR3 has 12 residues. In nucleotides, the CDR3 is TGTGCCAGGACTGGGAGGAATCAGCCCCAGCATTTT. Protein sequence: CARTGRNQPQHF.

The chain has TRBV5-6 and TRBJ2-3; D may be TRBD1 or TRBD2 (6 bases each). The CDR3 covers 14 residues. The germline gives CDR1 SGHDT, CDR2 YYEEEE. Between the trimmed V and J ends, which lost 4 bases and 6 bases, there was a span of 15 bases. The CDR3 reads CASSPGAMGDTQYF. The CDR3 bases are TGTGCCAGCAGCCCGGGGGCTATGGGGGATACGCAGTATTTT.

This clonotype turned up a few times. The chain combines TRBV6-6 with TRBJ2-1; D is uncertain. Germline V gene data show CDR1 as MNHNY and CDR2 as SVGAGI (reference sequence). This CDR3 comprises 13 residues. The ends were cut back, 6 bases at V and 2 bases at J, with 8 bases in the middle. The CDR3 region is CASSKQPYNEQFF. The CDR3 DNA reads as TGTGCCAGCAGCAAACAACCCTACAATGAGCAGTTCTTC.

This clonotype came up a few times. The chain is built from TRBV12-3 or TRBV12-4 and TRBJ2-1, with D tentatively TRBD1 or TRBD2 (5 bases each). V lost 11 bases and J lost 7, with 18 bases in between. This CDR3 is built from 13 residues. In DNA, the CDR3 is TGTGCCTCCGGGACGGCACGGGGAAATGAGCAGTTCTTC. This codes for CASGTARGNEQFF.

The chain has TRBV7-2 and TRBJ2-3; no clear D. The CDR3 runs 14 residues. Germline-derived CDR1 and CDR2 are SGHTA and FQGNSA. Trimming took 2 bases from V and 0 from J, leaving 6 bases between them. CDR3 amino acids: CASSLWQSTDTQYF. The CDR3 DNA sequence: TGTGCCAGCAGCTTATGGCAGAGCACAGATACGCAGTATTTT.

The chain couples TRBV6-9 to TRBJ1-1; TRBD1 agrees at 7 bases. CDR3 size: 18 residues. Germline V gene lookup returns CDR1 MNHGY and CDR2 SVAAGI. V dropped 4 bases and J dropped 1; count of bases not matched to a gene: 15. The CDR3 loop is CASSFRVTRQGKNTEAFF. The CDR3 DNA follows: TGTGCCAGCAGTTTCCGGGTAACGCGACAGGGAAAGAACACTGAAGCTTTCTTT.

This rearrangement joins TRBV7-9 to TRBJ2-4; 7 bases agree with TRBD2. Per the germline V gene, CDR1 is SEHNR and CDR2 is FQNEAQ (reference sequence). The junction had 7 bases not matched to a gene; V was cut back by 5 bases and J by 0 bases. The CDR3 has 16 amino acids. CDR3 bases: TGTGCCAGCAGCCCCTCAGCGGGGAGAGCCAAAAACATTCAGTACTTC. Translation gives CASSPSAGRAKNIQYF. Supplemented by reference TRBV7-9 and TRBJ2-4, the full variable domain reads DTGVSQNPRHKITKRGQNVTFRCDPISEHNRLYWYRQTLGQGPEFLTYFQNEAQLEKSRLLSDRFSAERPKGSFSTLEIQRTEQGDSAMYLCASSPSAGRAKNIQYFGAGTRLSVL.

There are many counts of this clonotype. This chain uses TRBV6-1 with TRBJ2-2; 8 bases are a match to TRBD1. V lost 5 bases to trimming and J lost 5 bases; unmatched junction nucleotides: 10. The CDR3 runs 16 residues. Germline values: CDR1 MNHNS, CDR2 SASEGT. The CDR3 nucleotides are TGTGCCAGCAGTCGCTCAAGGACAGGGTTTACCGGGGAGCTGTTTTTT. This translates into CASSRSRTGFTGELFF.

This clonotype was observed at least ten times. The rearrangement links TRBV7-2 to TRBJ2-5, with D unclear. Deletions cut 4 bases from V and 5 bases from J, with 8 bases between. This CDR3 comprises 12 residues. Germline lookup yields CDR1 SGHTA and CDR2 FQGNSA. Here the CDR3 DNA reads TGTGCCAGCAGCTCGACTTGGGAGACCCAGTACTTC. It encodes CASSSTWETQYF.

At least ten counts were recorded for this clonotype. The chain joins TRBV7-9 to TRBJ1-1; D is undetermined. Per the germline V gene, CDR1 is SEHNR and CDR2 is FQNEAQ (reference sequence). CDR3 length equals 15 residues. V gave up 5 bases and J gave up 2 bases, with 15 bases separating them. The CDR3 sequence: CASSKIQGSNTEAFF. The CDR3 DNA reads as TGTGCCAGCAGCAAAATCCAAGGTTCTAACACTGAAGCTTTCTTT.

This clonotype was seen repeatedly, ten times or more. The chain employs TRBV7-6 and TRBJ2-1; TRBD2 is a possible D gene (6 bases). V lost 1 base and J lost 1, with 11 bases in between. Germline lookup yields CDR1 SGHVS and CDR2 FNYEAQ. The CDR3 is 16 amino acids. CDR3 nucleotide sequence: TGTGCCAGCAGCTTAGATAGCGGAGGTTCCTACAATGAGCAGTTCTTC. Translating gives CASSLDSGGSYNEQFF.

This clonotype was recorded at least ten times. V is TRBV7-6 and J is TRBJ1-1, with no clear D. Germline V CDR1 and CDR2: SGHVS, FNYEAQ. This CDR3 has 14 amino acids. Trimming left V 2 bases short and J 6 bases short, with 13 bases between. CDR3 in DNA: TGTGCCAGCAGCTTACAACCGGGAAGCCCTGAAGCTTTCTTT. This encodes CASSLQPGSPEAFF.

There are a few counts of this clonotype. J is TRBJ1-1 and V is TRBV4-1, with 8 bases lining up with TRBD1. V was pared by 0 bases and J by 3 bases, with 18 bases of the junction left unmatched. This CDR3 has 20 amino acids. Germline CDR1 is MGHRA and CDR2 is YSYEKL. The CDR3 loop reads CASSQDPDRGYLPTDTEAFF. The CDR3 bases are TGCGCCAGCAGCCAAGATCCTGACAGGGGTTATCTCCCCACAGACACTGAAGCTTTCTTT.

The chain couples TRBV6-5 to TRBJ2-3, with D hard to call. Germline V gives CDR1 MNHEY, CDR2 SVGAGI. Trimming shortened V by 1 base and J by 0 bases, and 11 bases separated the two germline ends. This CDR3 region has 16 residues. CDR3 sequence: CASSYFETPSTDTQYF. The CDR3, as DNA: TGTGCCAGCAGTTACTTCGAGACCCCTAGCACAGATACGCAGTATTTT.